This T cell receptor beta chain was sequenced during a study of cytomegalovirus exposure and HLA in healthy donors. Study results and caveats: Some V segments, including TRBV6-2 and TRBV6-3, were excluded as indistinguishable.

Points on this clone: The antigen remains unidentified. Other DNA sequences from this sample encode an identical CDR3 as well.

Trimming removed 6 bases from V and 3 bases from J; junction bases left unmatched: 9. CDR1 is MDHEN, CDR2 SYDVKM, per germline. The CDR3 is 15 amino acids. The PCR made use of 60 Vbeta and 13 Jbeta primers. Sequencing was performed with immunoSEQ multiplex PCR; in TCRdb, only in-frame clones are kept and a portion is missing. Recorded for this sample: 90,000 to 130,000 clones. Specimen: PBMCs. The sequence was obtained from a man in his forties or fifties in good health and CMV-seropositive. V gene TRBV28 combines with J gene TRBJ2-7, with 9 bases matching TRBD1. The CDR3 loop is CASRKGQGLSYEQYF. The CDR3 nucleotides are TGTGCCAGCAGAAAGGGACAGGGCCTGAGCTACGAGCAGTACTTC.